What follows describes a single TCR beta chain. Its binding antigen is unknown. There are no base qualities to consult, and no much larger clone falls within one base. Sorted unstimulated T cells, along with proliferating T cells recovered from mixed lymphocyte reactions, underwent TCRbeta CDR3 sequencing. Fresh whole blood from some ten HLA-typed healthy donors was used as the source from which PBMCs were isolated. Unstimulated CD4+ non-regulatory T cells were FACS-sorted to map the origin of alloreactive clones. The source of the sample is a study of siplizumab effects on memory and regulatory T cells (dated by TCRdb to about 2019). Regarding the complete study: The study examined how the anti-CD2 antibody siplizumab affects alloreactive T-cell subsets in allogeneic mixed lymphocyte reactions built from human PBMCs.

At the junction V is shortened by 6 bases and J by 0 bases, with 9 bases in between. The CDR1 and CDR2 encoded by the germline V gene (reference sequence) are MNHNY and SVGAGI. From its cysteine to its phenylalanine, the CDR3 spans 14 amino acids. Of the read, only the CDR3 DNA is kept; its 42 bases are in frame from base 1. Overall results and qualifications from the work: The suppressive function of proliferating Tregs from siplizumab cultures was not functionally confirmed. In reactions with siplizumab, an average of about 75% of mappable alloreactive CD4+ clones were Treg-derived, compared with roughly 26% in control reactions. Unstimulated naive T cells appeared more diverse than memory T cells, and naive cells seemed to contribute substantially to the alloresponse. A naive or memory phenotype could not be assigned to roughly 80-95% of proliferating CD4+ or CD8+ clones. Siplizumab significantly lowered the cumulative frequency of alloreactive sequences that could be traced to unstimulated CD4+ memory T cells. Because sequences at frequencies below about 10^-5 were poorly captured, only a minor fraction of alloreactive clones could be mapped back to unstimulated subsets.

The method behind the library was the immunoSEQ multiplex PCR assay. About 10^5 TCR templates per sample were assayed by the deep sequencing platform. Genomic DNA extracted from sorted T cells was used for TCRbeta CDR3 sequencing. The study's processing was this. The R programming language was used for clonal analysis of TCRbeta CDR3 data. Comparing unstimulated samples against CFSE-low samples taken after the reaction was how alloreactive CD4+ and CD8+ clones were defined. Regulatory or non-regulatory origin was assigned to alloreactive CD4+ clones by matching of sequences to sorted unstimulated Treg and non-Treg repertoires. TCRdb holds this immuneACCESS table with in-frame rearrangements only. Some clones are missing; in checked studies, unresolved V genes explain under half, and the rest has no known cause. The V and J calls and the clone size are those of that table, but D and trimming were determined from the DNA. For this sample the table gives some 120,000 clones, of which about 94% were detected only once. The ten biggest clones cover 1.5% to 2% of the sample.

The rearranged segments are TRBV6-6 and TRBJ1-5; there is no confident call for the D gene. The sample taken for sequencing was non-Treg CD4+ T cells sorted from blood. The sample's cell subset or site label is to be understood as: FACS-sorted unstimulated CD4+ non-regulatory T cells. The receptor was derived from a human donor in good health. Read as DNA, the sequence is TGTGCCAGCAGCCGGGCTTCTAGCAATCAGCCCCAGCATTTT. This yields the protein CASSRASSNQPQHF.